Below, 26 T cell receptor beta chains from the same sample are listed, as sequenced in a study of shared clonotypes between healthy human individuals. TCRdb keeps only in-frame clones here, not all; method: immunoSEQ multiplex PCR. The data show 1.6 million or so clones, with roughly 96% seen just once and approximately 1% held by the top ten. Sequencing used naive CD4+ T cells sorted from blood. Subset meaning: CD45RA+ positively selected. The receptors derive from a man aged 25-40 years in good health.

The chain employs TRBV9 and TRBJ2-1, with D perhaps TRBD2 (7 bases). CDR1 and CDR2 (germline): SGDLS, YYNGEE. This CDR3 comprises 16 residues. V gave up 0 bases and J gave up 6 bases, with 16 bases separating them. Here the CDR3 DNA reads TGTGCCAGCAGCGTAGATGGACAGCCGGGGGGCAATGAGCAGTTCTTC. It translates to CASSVDGQPGGNEQFF. The full variable domain, in which reference TRBV9 and TRBJ2-1 provide the parts outside the CDR3, is DSGVTQTPKHLITATGQRVTLRCSPRSGDLSVYWYQQSLDQGLQFLIQYYNGEERAKGNILERFSAQQFPDLHSELNLSSLELGDSALYFCASSVDGQPGGNEQFFGPGTRLTVL.

A note on this clone: Other DNA sequences in the same sample also yield this CDR3. For the CDR3, the DNA is TGTGCCAGCAGCTTGGGACGCAACTCCTACGAGCAGTACTTC. It encodes CASSLGRNSYEQYF. The V call is TRBV5-6, the J call TRBJ2-7; D call uncertain. The CDR3 is 14 residues long. V lost 0 bases, J lost 0 bases, and 7 bases lay in between. In germline, CDR1 is SGHDT, CDR2 YYEEEE.

CDR3 region: CASSLGTVNNEQFF. The DNA of the CDR3 is TGCGCCAGCAGCTTGGGGACGGTAAACAATGAGCAGTTCTTC. The chain joins TRBV5-1 to TRBJ2-1, with D uncertain. The CDR3 consists of 14 residues. The germline V gene encodes CDR1 SGHRS and CDR2 YFSETQ. The V and J ends lost 0 bases and 5 bases respectively, with 9 bases between them.

The chain employs TRBV7-2 and TRBJ1-1, with D hard to call. CDR3 length equals 14 residues. Germline lookup yields CDR1 SGHTA and CDR2 FQGNSA. With 4 bases removed from V and 4 bases from J, the gap between germline ends came to 13 bases. CDR3 nucleotides: TGTGCCAGCAGCTCCCCTGGGGTCGGCACTGAAGCTTTCTTT. It yields the protein CASSSPGVGTEAFF.

The chain joins TRBV19 to TRBJ2-3, with 14 bases that match TRBD2. The CDR3 runs 17 residues. Germline trimming cut 7 bases from V and 2 bases from J; bases unmatched to any gene: 8. Germline V gene sequence: CDR1 LNHDA, CDR2 SQIVND (reference sequence). CDR3 region: CASKTSGRARTTDTQYF. DNA for the CDR3: TGTGCCAGTAAGACTAGCGGGAGGGCAAGGACCACAGATACGCAGTATTTT. Combining the CDR3 with reference TRBV19 and TRBJ2-3 gives the whole variable domain DGGITQSPKYLFRKEGQNVTLSCEQNLNHDAMYWYRQDPGQGLRLIYYSQIVNDFQKGDIAEGYSVSREKKESFPLTVTSAQKNPTAFYLCASKTSGRARTTDTQYFGPGTRLTVL.

This chain connects TRBV7-9 to TRBJ2-4; the D is unclear. This CDR3 is 13 amino acids long. Germline lookup yields CDR1 SEHNR and CDR2 FQNEAQ (reference sequence). V dropped 3 bases and J dropped 13 bases, with 16 bases sitting between them. CDR3 in amino acids: CASSFWQSASQYF. Here the CDR3 DNA reads TGTGCCAGCAGCTTTTGGCAGTCCGCATCGCAGTACTTC.

The rearrangement uses TRBV28 and TRBJ1-1; D gene unclear. The CDR3 consists of 13 residues. V lost 6 bases and J lost 2, with 10 bases in between. Germline V gene data show CDR1 as MDHEN and CDR2 as SYDVKM. Written as DNA, the CDR3 is TGTGCCAGCAGCGGCGAGCCCAACACTGAAGCTTTCTTT. Translated: CASSGEPNTEAFF.

The gene calls are TRBV14 and TRBJ2-7; D is unclear. This CDR3 comprises 13 residues. Germline V gene sequence: CDR1 SGHDN, CDR2 FVKESK. Trimming took 8 bases from V and 7 from J, leaving 18 bases between them. CDR3 sequence: CASSRVWGSEQYF. The CDR3 DNA follows: TGTGCCAGCTCACGAGTCTGGGGATCAGAGCAGTACTTC.

The chain uses TRBV9 and TRBJ1-4; D is perhaps TRBD1 (5 bases). The V gene's germline CDR1 is SGDLS and CDR2 YYNGEE. Trimming took off 4 bases at V and 6 bases at J, with 16 bases between the two ends. The CDR3 extends over 15 amino acids. CDR3 DNA sequence: TGTGCCAGCAGCCCACCGGCAGGGATTGATGAAAAACTGTTTTTT. Translation: CASSPPAGIDEKLFF.

CDR3 loop: CASNGGFGTEAFF. The CDR3 nucleotides read TGTGCCAGCAATGGGGGCTTCGGCACTGAAGCTTTCTTT. The chain employs TRBV6-5 and TRBJ1-1; D is possibly TRBD1 (6 bases). CDR1 and CDR2 from the germline V gene are MNHEY and SVGAGI. V lost 7 bases, J lost 4 bases, and 13 bases lay in between. The CDR3 is 13 residues long.

This chain connects TRBV5-1 to TRBJ2-3; 9 bases map to TRBD1. From germline, CDR1 is SGHRS and CDR2 YFSETQ. The CDR3 is 15 residues long. J was trimmed by 5 bases and V by 4 bases; bases with no gene match: 8. The CDR3 region has the DNA TGCGCCAGCAGCCGCACGGGACAGGGTATAGATACGCAGTATTTT. This codes for CASSRTGQGIDTQYF.

The CDR3 spells CASTVSGTRYNEQFF. Here the CDR3 DNA reads TGTGCCAGCACCGTTTCCGGGACCAGATACAATGAGCAGTTCTTC. The chain has TRBV27 and TRBJ2-1; tentatively, D is TRBD1 or TRBD2 (5 bases each). Germline CDR1 reads MNHEY; CDR2 reads SMNVEV (reference sequence). V was trimmed by 7 bases and J by 4 bases, leaving 17 bases between them. CDR3 length: 15 amino acids.

The chain has TRBV25-1 and TRBJ2-1, with unresolved D. The CDR3 consists of 14 residues. Trimming took 1 base from V and 12 from J, leaving 16 bases between them. In germline, CDR1 is MGHDK, CDR2 SYGVNS. CDR3: CASSELGGNNRQFF. The DNA of the CDR3 is TGTGCCAGCAGTGAATTGGGCGGTAATAACCGGCAGTTCTTC.

The rearrangement uses TRBV5-1 and TRBJ2-7; no clear D gene. The V end lost 4 bases, the J end lost 0 bases, and 11 bases lay between the germline ends. CDR3 length: 14 amino acids. Germline-derived CDR1 and CDR2 are SGHRS and YFSETQ. CDR3 bases: TGCGCCAGCAGCGCCGACTCCTACTCCTACGAGCAGTACTTC. Its protein is CASSADSYSYEQYF.

V and J are TRBV5-1 and TRBJ2-3; D not resolved. This CDR3 comprises 11 residues. Trimming took 6 bases from V and 4 from J, leaving 6 bases between them. Germline CDR1 reads SGHRS; CDR2 reads YFSETQ. CDR3 sequence (DNA): TGCGCCAGCAAAGAGGCAGATACGCAGTATTTT. As protein: CASKEADTQYF.

This chain connects TRBV18 to TRBJ1-1; D might be TRBD1 (5 bases). The CDR3 runs to 16 residues. Germline CDR1 reads KGHSH; CDR2 reads LQKENI. V was pared by 3 bases and J by 7 bases, with 21 bases between. The CDR3 sequence: CASSPQGGAQAREAFF. CDR3 nucleotide sequence: TGTGCCAGCTCACCTCAGGGTGGGGCACAGGCCCGTGAAGCTTTCTTT.

V is TRBV9 and J is TRBJ2-2; 8 bases line up with TRBD1. V was pared by 4 bases and J by 5 bases, with 7 bases of the junction left unmatched. CDR1 and CDR2 from the germline V gene are SGDLS and YYNGEE. CDR3 length: 15 residues. CDR3: CASSPRQGRTGELFF. For the CDR3, the DNA is TGTGCCAGCAGCCCGCGACAGGGGAGAACCGGGGAGCTGTTTTTT.

The CDR3 protein is CASSETSGRRNEQFF. CDR3 DNA sequence: TGTGCCAGCAGTGAGACTAGCGGGAGGAGGAATGAGCAGTTCTTC. This chain connects TRBV2 to TRBJ2-1; 13 positions match TRBD2. V lost 3 bases and J lost 7; bases outside the gene matches: 3. Per the germline V gene, CDR1 is SNHLY and CDR2 is FYNNEI. The CDR3 extends over 15 amino acids.

This chain links TRBV19 with TRBJ1-2; maybe TRBD1 (6 bases). CDR1 and CDR2 (germline): LNHDA, SQIVND (reference sequence). The CDR3 is 15 residues long. V lost 2 bases, J lost 3 bases, and 13 bases lay in between. CDR3 amino acids: CASSIFVSGDYGYTF. In DNA, the CDR3 is TGTGCCAGTAGTATATTTGTCTCAGGGGACTATGGCTACACCTTC.

This chain uses TRBV28 with TRBJ1-3, with D possibly TRBD1 on 5 matching bases. This CDR3 is 15 amino acids long. V lost 5 bases and J 0 bases, leaving 11 bases between the germline ends. Per germline, CDR1 MDHEN and CDR2 SYDVKM. CDR3 DNA sequence: TGTGCCAGCAGTCCCCCAGGGAGCTCTGGAAACACCATATATTTT. Protein: CASSPPGSSGNTIYF.

This chain uses TRBV5-5 with TRBJ1-2; D unresolved. CDR1 is SGHKS, CDR2 YYEKEE, per germline (reference sequence). The CDR3 runs to 14 residues. V was clipped by 0 bases and J by 7 bases, with 13 bases between them. CDR3 loop: CASSLGPNTFGYTF. The DNA of the CDR3 is TGTGCCAGCAGCTTGGGGCCCAATACGTTTGGCTACACCTTC.

The gene calls are TRBV4-1 and TRBJ2-7; 7 bases line up with TRBD2. The CDR3 runs to 13 residues. V lost 4 bases to trimming and J lost 6 bases; unmatched junction nucleotides: 6. From germline, CDR1 is MGHRA and CDR2 YSYEKL. CDR3 protein: CASSRRTSSEQYF. In DNA, the CDR3 is TGCGCCAGCAGCCGACGGACTAGTAGCGAGCAGTACTTC.

The chain employs TRBV10-2 and TRBJ1-3; 8 bases map to TRBD1. In germline, CDR1 is WSHSY, CDR2 SAAADI. The V gene end was trimmed by 4 bases and the J gene end by 3 bases; junction bases not matched to a gene: 5. This CDR3 contains 15 residues. DNA of the CDR3: TGCGCCAGCAGTGTTTCAGGGGGCGGTGGAAACACCATATATTTT. It encodes CASSVSGGGGNTIYF.

The rearrangement links TRBV11-3 to TRBJ2-5; D is undetermined. The CDR3 totals 11 residues. Per germline, CDR1 SGHNT and CDR2 YENEEA. The ends were cut back, 5 bases at V and 5 bases at J, with 6 bases in the middle. CDR3: CASSQGETQYF. The CDR3 DNA reads as TGTGCCAGCAGCCAAGGCGAGACCCAGTACTTC.

The CDR3 DNA is TGTGCCAGCAGCCCCGGGACAGGGGGAAACAATGAGCAGTTCTTC. Residues: CASSPGTGGNNEQFF. The chain has TRBV7-9 and TRBJ2-1; 11 bases are shared with TRBD1. The junction had 5 bases not matched to a gene; V was cut back by 5 bases and J by 5 bases. Germline V CDR1 and CDR2: SEHNR, FQNEAQ (reference sequence). The CDR3 spans 15 residues.

The chain is built from TRBV11-2 and TRBJ2-7, with 10 bases fitting TRBD2. The V segment lost 5 bases and the J segment 3 bases; nucleotides outside the gene matches: 10. CDR1 is SGHAT and CDR2 is FQNNGV in the germline V gene. The CDR3 runs to 16 residues. The CDR3 loop is CASSTHASGSVYEQYF. DNA for the CDR3: TGTGCCAGCAGCACCCACGCTAGCGGGAGTGTCTACGAGCAGTACTTC.